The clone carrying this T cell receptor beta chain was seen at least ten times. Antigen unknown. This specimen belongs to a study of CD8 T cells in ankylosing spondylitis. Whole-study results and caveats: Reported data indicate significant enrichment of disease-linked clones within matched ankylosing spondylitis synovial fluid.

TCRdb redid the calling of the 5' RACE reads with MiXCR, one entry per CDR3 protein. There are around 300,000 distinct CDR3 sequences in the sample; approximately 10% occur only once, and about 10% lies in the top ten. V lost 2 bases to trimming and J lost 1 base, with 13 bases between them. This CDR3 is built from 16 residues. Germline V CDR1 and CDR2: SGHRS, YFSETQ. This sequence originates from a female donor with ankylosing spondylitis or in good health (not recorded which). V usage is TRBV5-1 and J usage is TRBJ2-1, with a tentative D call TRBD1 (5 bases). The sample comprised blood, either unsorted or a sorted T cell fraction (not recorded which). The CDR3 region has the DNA TGCGCCAGCAGCTTAGATTTAGCAGGGTCCTACAATGAGCAGTTCTTC. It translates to CASSLDLAGSYNEQFF.